These 26 T cell receptor beta chains were sequenced from one sample in a study of read filtering for tumor transcriptome and immune sequencing. The library was built from around 380 ng RNA with molecular barcoded adaptors for alpha/delta and beta/gamma chains. A single record per CDR3 protein comes from TCRdb applying MiXCR to the reads. This table has 130,000 or so distinct CDR3 sequences, approximately 13% appearing once. What was sequenced was a population of CD138-negative cells sorted from bone marrow. Source of these receptors: a donor aged 40 or older with multiple myeloma.

This clonotype showed up just a few times. A read error may explain this, as a much larger clone is one base away. V usage is TRBV4-2 and J usage is TRBJ1-5, with D perhaps matching TRBD1 (5 bases). Germline CDR1 LGHNA, CDR2 YNFKEQ. Trimming shortened V by 0 bases and J by 6 bases, and 12 bases separated the two germline ends. The CDR3 extends over 15 amino acids. In DNA, the CDR3 is TGTGCCAGCAGCCAAGATGGGGCAGGGTTTCAGCCCCAGCATTTT. It encodes CASSQDGAGFQPQHF.

The genes are TRBV7-8 and TRBJ2-3, with 10 bases fitting TRBD2. The CDR3 runs to 16 residues. V shed 5 bases, J shed 0 bases, and the junction held 5 bases outside the gene matches. Germline CDR1 SGHVS, CDR2 FQNEAQ. CDR3 loop: CASSPGLATSTDTQYF. The CDR3 region has the DNA TGTGCCAGCAGCCCGGGACTAGCGACTAGCACAGATACGCAGTATTTT. Full variable domain (remainder filled in from reference TRBV7-8 and TRBJ2-3): GAGVSQSPRYKVAKRGQDVALRCDPISGHVSLFWYQQALGQGPEFLTYFQNEAQLDKSGLPSDRFFAERPEGSVSTLKIQRTQQEDSAVYLCASSPGLATSTDTQYFGPGTRLTVL.

This clonotype appeared many times. V gene TRBV5-6 combines with J gene TRBJ2-3; perhaps TRBD2 as D (5 bases). The ends were cut back, 1 base at V and 5 bases at J, with 14 bases in the middle. The CDR3 is made up of 15 amino acids. Germline assignment: CDR1 SGHDT and CDR2 YYEEEE. CDR3 region: CASSLTEGSKDTQYF. CDR3 in DNA: TGTGCCAGCAGCTTGACGGAAGGGAGTAAAGATACGCAGTATTTT.

This clonotype showed up many times. The chain links TRBV12-3 or TRBV12-4 to TRBJ2-1, with 10 bases aligning to TRBD2. V dropped 5 bases and J dropped 9; count of bases not matched to a gene: 13. CDR3 length: 16 amino acids. The CDR3, as DNA: TGTGCCAGCAGTCCCCGAGGGAGCGGGAGGGCCACTGAGCAGTTCTTC. It codes for CASSPRGSGRATEQFF.

This clonotype was found many times. V usage is TRBV7-9 and J usage is TRBJ2-7; no definite D call. CDR1 is SEHNR and CDR2 is FQNEAQ in the germline V gene (reference sequence). The V end was cut by 0 bases, the J end by 2 bases, with 8 bases between. The CDR3 consists of 14 residues. The CDR3 bases are TGTGCCAGCAGCTTAGCTCTAACTACCTACGAGCAGTACTTC. It translates to CASSLALTTYEQYF.

This clonotype was recorded many times. The chain employs TRBV20-1 and TRBJ2-7; a possible D gene is TRBD1 (6 bases). The germline gives CDR1 DFQATT, CDR2 SNEGSKA (reference sequence). The CDR3 has 15 residues. The germline V and J ends were trimmed by 0 bases and 3 bases, with 15 bases remaining between them. The CDR3 DNA reads TGCAGTGCTAGAGATACGGACAGAAGCAACTACGAGCAGTACTTC. Translation gives CSARDTDRSNYEQYF.

Regarding this clonotype: A much bigger clone sits one base away, suggesting this may be a read error. The genes are TRBV6-5 and TRBJ2-2; the D gene is possibly TRBD2 (6 bases). The CDR3 contains 12 residues. The germline CDR1 and CDR2 sequences are MNHEY and SVGAGI. CDR3 nucleotide sequence: TGTGCCAGCAGTTACGACACCGGGGGGCTGTTTTTT. Protein sequence: CASSYDTGGLFF.

About this clonotype itself: A read error may explain this, as a much larger clone is one base away. The CDR3, as DNA: TGCGCCAGCAGCCAAGATAAGGGACAGTTAAAAGAGGCCCAGTACTTC. Translation: CASSQDKGQLKEAQYF. The chain couples TRBV4-3 to TRBJ2-5; 7 bases line up with TRBD1. CDR1 LGHNA and CDR2 YSLEER come from the germline V gene. The CDR3 consists of 16 residues.

Comment on this clonotype: Mismatch with germline at one junction end may stem from a read error. In nucleotides, the CDR3 is TGCAGCGTTTCGATCAACCGCCCCGATGAGCAGCTCTTC. Protein product: CSVSINRPDEQLF. This sequence joins TRBV29-1 and TRBJ2-1; D is unresolved. The CDR3 runs 13 residues. Germline V gene sequence: CDR1 SQVTM, CDR2 ANQGSEA.

This clonotype has at least ten counts. The chain links TRBV7-3 to TRBJ2-1; D is unresolved. The CDR3 covers 15 residues. Germline V lookup: CDR1 SGHTA, CDR2 FQGTGA. V lost 1 base and J lost 0, with 7 bases in between. CDR3 in DNA: TGTGCCAGCAGCTTAAGGGCAGCCTCCTACAATGAGCAGTTCTTC. This encodes CASSLRAASYNEQFF.

This clonotype was counted between two and nine times. The chain recombines TRBV6-1 with TRBJ2-7, with D uncertain. The CDR3 spans 13 residues. Germline V gene data show CDR1 as MNHNS and CDR2 as SASEGT. V was cut by 1 base and J by 4 bases, with 8 bases left in between. As DNA, the CDR3 is TGTGCCAGCAGTGAAGGTACCTTATACGAGCAGTACTTC. Translation gives CASSEGTLYEQYF.

This clonotype was observed at least ten times. The CDR3 loop reads CASSYSRDWLNEQFF. Written as DNA, the CDR3 is TGTGCCAGCAGTTACTCGAGGGACTGGTTAAATGAGCAGTTCTTC. The gene calls are TRBV6-2 or TRBV6-3 and TRBJ2-1, with a possible D match to TRBD2 (6 bases). V gave up 0 bases and J gave up 7 bases, with 13 bases separating them. CDR1 and CDR2 from the germline V gene are MNHEY and SVGEGT. The CDR3 spans 15 residues.

This clonotype occurred many times. The chain carries TRBV10-1 and TRBJ2-1; D may be TRBD2 (5 bases). Germline CDR1 and CDR2: WNHNN and SYGVQD (reference sequence). CDR3 length: 15 amino acids. Trimming cost V 4 bases and J 2 bases, with 12 bases left between them. The CDR3 loop reads CASSVARGTYNEQFF. CDR3 sequence (DNA): TGCGCCAGCAGTGTCGCCAGAGGGACCTACAATGAGCAGTTCTTC.

The sample holds many counts of this clonotype. The rearrangement links TRBV21-1 to TRBJ2-7; TRBD1 reflects the table's D call only, with no check against the DNA. TRBV21-1 is designated a pseudogene. The CDR3 is 16 residues long. CDR3 DNA: TGTGCCAGCAGCGACAGGGCGGTCAGGAGGTGCTACGAGCAGTACTTC. This sequence encodes CASSDRAVRRCYEQYF.

This clonotype came up once. An end of the junction does not agree with germline; a read error may underlie this. The chain has TRBV5-1 and TRBJ2-1; 7 bases align to TRBD2. Germline V gene sequence: CDR1 SGHRS, CDR2 YFSETQ. This CDR3 has 15 amino acids. Written as DNA, the CDR3 is TGCGCCAGCAGCTTGGCGGGAGGCTCCTACAATGAGCAGCTCTTC. Protein product: CASSLAGGSYNEQLF.

This clonotype was seen at least ten times. V usage is TRBV29-1 and J usage is TRBJ1-2; D is possibly TRBD1 (5 bases). V was shortened by 3 bases and J by 2 bases, with 7 bases between the two germline ends. Germline assignment: CDR1 SQVTM and CDR2 ANQGSEA. The CDR3 runs to 12 residues. CDR3 nucleotides: TGCAGCGTTGAGGACACAAACTATGGCTACACCTTC. Translating it yields CSVEDTNYGYTF.

This clonotype was observed many times. This rearrangement joins TRBV5-1 to TRBJ2-1; 14 positions agree with TRBD2. Germline CDR1 reads SGHRS; CDR2 reads YFSETQ. V lost 4 bases and J lost 8; bases outside the gene matches: 8. The CDR3 consists of 16 residues. The CDR3 coding sequence is TGCGCCAGCAGCCCACTAGGGGGACTAGCGGGAGATGAGCAGTTCTTC. Its translation: CASSPLGGLAGDEQFF.

With respect to this clonotype: The germline gene is not matched at one end of the junction; a read error may be the cause. The V gene is TRBV29-1, the J gene TRBJ2-3; D could derive from TRBD1 or TRBD2 (7 bases each). Germline assignment: CDR1 SQVTM and CDR2 ANQGSEA. This CDR3 has 14 amino acids. This CDR3 reads CSAVGREWTGTQYF. The CDR3 DNA reads TGCAGCGCCGTGGGGCGGGAGTGGACAGGTACGCAGTATTTT.

This clonotype was recorded at least ten times. The chain employs TRBV6-5 and TRBJ2-7, with a tentative D call TRBD1 (6 bases). This CDR3 is built from 15 residues. V gave up 0 bases and J gave up 5 bases, with 14 bases separating them. CDR1 is MNHEY, CDR2 SVGAGI, per germline. The CDR3 protein is CASSYSAGVNHEQYF. In nucleotides, the CDR3 is TGTGCCAGCAGTTACTCGGCAGGGGTGAACCACGAGCAGTACTTC.

This clonotype was picked up a small number of times. Just one base apart from a much larger clone, this may be a read error. V and J are TRBV20-1 and TRBJ2-1, with D tentatively TRBD2 (6 bases). The CDR3 is 15 amino acids. In germline, CDR1 is DFQATT, CDR2 SNEGSKA (reference sequence). This chain's CDR3 is CSASAGFQPYSEQFF. DNA for the CDR3: TGCAGTGCTTCGGCGGGGTTCCAGCCCTACAGTGAGCAGTTCTTC.

This clonotype has ten or more counts. This sequence joins TRBV20-1 and TRBJ1-6, with D possibly TRBD1 on 6 matching bases. V lost 0 bases to trimming and J lost 10 bases, with 19 bases between them. The CDR3 loop spans 16 amino acids. The germline V gene encodes CDR1 DFQATT and CDR2 SNEGSKA (reference sequence). The CDR3 DNA reads as TGCAGTGCTAGAGAAAGAATTAAGGGGGAGGGATCACCCCTCCACTTT. This translates into CSARERIKGEGSPLHF.

This chain connects TRBV29-1 to TRBJ2-7; the D is unclear. The CDR3 runs 12 residues. V was shortened by 3 bases and J by 3 bases, with 9 bases between the two germline ends. Germline V gene data show CDR1 as SQVTM and CDR2 as ANQGSEA. CDR3 residues: CSVETTDYEQYF. CDR3 sequence (DNA): TGCAGCGTTGAGACAACAGACTACGAGCAGTACTTC.

This clonotype was observed at least ten times. The J gene is TRBJ2-1, the V gene TRBV7-8; D ambiguous. The V gene lost 6 bases and the J gene lost 0 bases, with 18 bases spanning the gap. There are 17 residues in the CDR3. CDR1 is SGHVS, CDR2 FQNEAQ, per germline. The CDR3 sequence is CASSSNFAPSSYNEQFF. The CDR3 nucleotides are TGTGCCAGCAGTTCCAATTTTGCGCCCAGCTCCTACAATGAGCAGTTCTTC.

This clonotype was seen repeatedly, ten times or more. This chain connects TRBV7-9 to TRBJ2-1; 7 nucleotides match TRBD2. The CDR3 has 17 amino acids. V lost 6 bases to trimming and J lost 0 bases; unmatched junction nucleotides: 11. Germline V gene data show CDR1 as SEHNR and CDR2 as FQNEAQ (reference sequence). CDR3 residues: CASRKLGAGDSYNEQFF. The CDR3 DNA follows: TGTGCCAGCAGAAAATTAGGGGCGGGGGACTCCTACAATGAGCAGTTCTTC.

This rearrangement joins TRBV2 to TRBJ2-2; unclear D gene. Germline CDR1 and CDR2: SNHLY and FYNNEI. Between the trimmed V and J ends, which lost 6 bases and 2 bases, there was a span of 10 bases. There are 14 residues in the CDR3. The CDR3 spells CASRVDGNTGELFF. CDR3 DNA: TGTGCCAGCAGAGTGGACGGAAACACCGGGGAGCTGTTTTTT.

This clonotype appeared many times. The chain recombines TRBV5-1 with TRBJ1-4; TRBD1 might be the D (6 bases). There are 18 residues in the CDR3. CDR1 is SGHRS and CDR2 is YFSETQ in the germline V gene. Trimming took off 2 bases at V and 8 bases at J, with 25 bases between the two ends. The CDR3 region is CASSFKGNLLGAKEKLFF. The CDR3 region has the DNA TGCGCCAGCAGCTTTAAGGGAAACCTTCTGGGGGCAAAAGAAAAACTGTTTTTT.